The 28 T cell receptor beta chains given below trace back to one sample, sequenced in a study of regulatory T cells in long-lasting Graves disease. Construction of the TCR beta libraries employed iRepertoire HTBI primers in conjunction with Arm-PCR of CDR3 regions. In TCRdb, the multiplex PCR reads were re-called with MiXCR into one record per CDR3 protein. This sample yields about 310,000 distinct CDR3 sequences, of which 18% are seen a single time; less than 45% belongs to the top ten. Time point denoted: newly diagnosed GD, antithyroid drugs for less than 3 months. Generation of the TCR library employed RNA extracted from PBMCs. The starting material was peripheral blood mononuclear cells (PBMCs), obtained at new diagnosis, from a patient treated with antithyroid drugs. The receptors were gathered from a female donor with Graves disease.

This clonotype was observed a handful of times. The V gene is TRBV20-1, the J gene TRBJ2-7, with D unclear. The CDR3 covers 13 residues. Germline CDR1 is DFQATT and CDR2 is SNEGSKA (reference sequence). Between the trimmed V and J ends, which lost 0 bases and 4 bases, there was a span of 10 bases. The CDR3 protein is CSARDRTNYEQYF. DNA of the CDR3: TGCAGTGCTAGAGATCGGACCAATTACGAGCAGTACTTC.

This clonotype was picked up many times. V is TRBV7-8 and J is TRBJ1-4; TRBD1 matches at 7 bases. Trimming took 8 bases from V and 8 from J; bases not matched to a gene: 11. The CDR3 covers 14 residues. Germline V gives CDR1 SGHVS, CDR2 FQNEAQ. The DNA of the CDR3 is TGTGCCAGCGGCACTGGACAGGCGGTCGAAAAACTGTTTTTT. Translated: CASGTGQAVEKLFF.

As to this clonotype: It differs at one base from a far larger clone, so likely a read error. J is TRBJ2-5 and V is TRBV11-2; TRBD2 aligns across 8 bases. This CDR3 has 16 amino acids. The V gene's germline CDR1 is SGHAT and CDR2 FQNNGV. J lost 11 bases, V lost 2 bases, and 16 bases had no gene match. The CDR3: CASSLPSGRAYNEQYF. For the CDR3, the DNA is TGTGCCAGCAGCTTACCCAGCGGGAGAGCCTACAATGAGCAGTACTTC.

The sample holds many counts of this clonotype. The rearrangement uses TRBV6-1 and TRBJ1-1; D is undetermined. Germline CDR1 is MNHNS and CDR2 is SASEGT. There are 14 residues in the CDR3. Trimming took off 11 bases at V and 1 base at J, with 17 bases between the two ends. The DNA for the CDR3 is TGTGCCGGTAGGTTGGGAGCGGGGAACACTGAAGCTTTCTTT. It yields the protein CAGRLGAGNTEAFF.

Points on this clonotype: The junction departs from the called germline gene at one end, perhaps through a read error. CDR3 in DNA: TGTGCTAGCAGCTTAGCGCTGGTACGTGGCAGCTGCAACTACGAGCAGTACTTC. It specifies CASSLALVRGSCNYEQYF. The gene calls are TRBV7-7 and TRBJ2-7; perhaps TRBD2 as D (5 bases). CDR3 length: 18 amino acids. Germline CDR1 and CDR2: SSHAT and FNYEAQ (reference sequence).

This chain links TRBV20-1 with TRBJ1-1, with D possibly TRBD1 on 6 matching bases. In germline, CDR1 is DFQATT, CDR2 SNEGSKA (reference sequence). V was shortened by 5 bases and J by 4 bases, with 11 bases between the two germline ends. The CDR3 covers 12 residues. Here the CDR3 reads CSAGEGGTEAFF. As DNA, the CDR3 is TGCAGTGCTGGGGAAGGGGGCACTGAAGCTTTCTTT.

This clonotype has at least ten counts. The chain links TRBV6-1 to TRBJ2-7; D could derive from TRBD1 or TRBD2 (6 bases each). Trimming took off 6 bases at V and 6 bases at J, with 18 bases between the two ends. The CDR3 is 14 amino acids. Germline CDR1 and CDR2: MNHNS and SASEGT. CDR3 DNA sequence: TGTGCCAGCAGCCCCGTCGGGGGCATCAGCGAGCAGTACTTC. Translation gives CASSPVGGISEQYF.

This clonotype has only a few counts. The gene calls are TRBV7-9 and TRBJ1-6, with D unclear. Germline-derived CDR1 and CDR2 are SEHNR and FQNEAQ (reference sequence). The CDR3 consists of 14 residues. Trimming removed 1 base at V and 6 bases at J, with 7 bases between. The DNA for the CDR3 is TGTGCCAGCAGCTTAGTAACGGGTAATTCACCCCTCCACTTT. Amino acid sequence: CASSLVTGNSPLHF.

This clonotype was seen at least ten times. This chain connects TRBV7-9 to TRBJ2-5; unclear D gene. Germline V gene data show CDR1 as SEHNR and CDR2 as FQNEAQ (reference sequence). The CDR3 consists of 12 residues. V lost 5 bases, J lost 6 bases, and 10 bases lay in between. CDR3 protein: CASSPKSKTQYF. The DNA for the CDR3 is TGTGCCAGCAGCCCTAAGAGTAAGACCCAGTACTTC.

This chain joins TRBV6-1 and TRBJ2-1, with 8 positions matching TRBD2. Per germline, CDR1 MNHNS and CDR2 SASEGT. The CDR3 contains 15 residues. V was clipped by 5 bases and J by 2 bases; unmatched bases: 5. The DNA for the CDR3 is TGTGCCAGCAGTCAAACTAGCGGAGCCTACAATGAGCAGTTCTTC. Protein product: CASSQTSGAYNEQFF.

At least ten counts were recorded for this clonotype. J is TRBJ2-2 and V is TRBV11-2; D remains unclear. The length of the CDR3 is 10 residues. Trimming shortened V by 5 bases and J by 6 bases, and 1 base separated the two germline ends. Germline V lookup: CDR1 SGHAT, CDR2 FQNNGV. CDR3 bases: TGTGCCAGCAGCGCCGGGGAGCTGTTTTTT. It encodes CASSAGELFF.

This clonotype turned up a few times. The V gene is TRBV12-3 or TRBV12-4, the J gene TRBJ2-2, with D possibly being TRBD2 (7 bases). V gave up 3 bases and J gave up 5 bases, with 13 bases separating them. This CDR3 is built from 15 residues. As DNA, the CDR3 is TGTGCCAGCAGTTTTTGGGGGGGCGGGACCGGGGAGCTGTTTTTT. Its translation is CASSFWGGGTGELFF.

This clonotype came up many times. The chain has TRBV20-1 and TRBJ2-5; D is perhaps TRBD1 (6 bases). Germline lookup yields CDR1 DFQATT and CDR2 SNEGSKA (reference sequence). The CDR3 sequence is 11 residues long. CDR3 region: CSTGMGETQYF. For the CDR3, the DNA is TGCAGCACAGGGATGGGAGAGACCCAGTACTTC.

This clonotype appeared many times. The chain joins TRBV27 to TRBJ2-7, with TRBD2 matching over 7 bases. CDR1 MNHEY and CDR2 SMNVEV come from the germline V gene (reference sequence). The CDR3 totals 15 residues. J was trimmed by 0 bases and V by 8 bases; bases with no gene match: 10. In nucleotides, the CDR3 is TGTGCCAGCGGAGAGTACGGGGGGAGCTCCTACGAGCAGTACTTC. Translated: CASGEYGGSSYEQYF.

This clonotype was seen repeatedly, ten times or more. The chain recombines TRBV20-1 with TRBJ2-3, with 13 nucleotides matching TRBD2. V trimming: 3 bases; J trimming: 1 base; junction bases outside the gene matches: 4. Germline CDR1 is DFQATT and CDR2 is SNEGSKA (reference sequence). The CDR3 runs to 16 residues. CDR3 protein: CSARTSGRRGTDTQYF. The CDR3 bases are TGCAGTGCTAGGACTAGCGGGAGGCGGGGCACAGATACGCAGTATTTT.

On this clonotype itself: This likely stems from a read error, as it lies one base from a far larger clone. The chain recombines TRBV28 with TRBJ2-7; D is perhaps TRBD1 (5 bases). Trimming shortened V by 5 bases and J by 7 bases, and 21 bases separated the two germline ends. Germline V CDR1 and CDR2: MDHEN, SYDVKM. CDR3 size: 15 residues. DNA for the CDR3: TGTGCCAGCAGTCCGGACCAGAGACAGTACAATGAGCAGTACTTC. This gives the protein CASSPDQRQYNEQYF.

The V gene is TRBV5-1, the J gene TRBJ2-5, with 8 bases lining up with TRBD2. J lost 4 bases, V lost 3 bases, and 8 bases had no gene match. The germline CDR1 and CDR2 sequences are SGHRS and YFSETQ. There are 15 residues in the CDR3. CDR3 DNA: TGCGCCAGCAGCTCTAAGTCGGGGGGGGGAGAGACCCAGTACTTC. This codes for CASSSKSGGGETQYF.

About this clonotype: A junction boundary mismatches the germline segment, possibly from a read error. CDR3: CTSSWLGAKNIQYF. DNA of the CDR3: TGTACCAGCAGTTGGTTGGGGGCCAAAAACATTCAGTACTTC. The rearrangement links TRBV27 to TRBJ2-4; no definite D call. The germline V gene has CDR1 MNHEY and CDR2 SMNVEV (reference sequence). The CDR3 extends over 14 amino acids.

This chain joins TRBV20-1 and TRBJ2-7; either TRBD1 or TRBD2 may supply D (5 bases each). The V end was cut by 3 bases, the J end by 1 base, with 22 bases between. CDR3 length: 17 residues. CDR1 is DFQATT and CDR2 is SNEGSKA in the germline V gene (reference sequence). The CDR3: CSASFLGAGVQSYEQYF. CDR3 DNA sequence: TGCAGTGCTAGTTTTTTAGGGGCCGGGGTCCAATCCTACGAGCAGTACTTC.

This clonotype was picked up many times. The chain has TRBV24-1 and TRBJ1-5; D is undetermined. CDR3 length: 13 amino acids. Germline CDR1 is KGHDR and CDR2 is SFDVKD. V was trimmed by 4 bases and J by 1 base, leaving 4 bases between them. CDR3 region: CATSDWSNQPQHF. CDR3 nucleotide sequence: TGTGCCACCAGTGACTGGAGCAATCAGCCCCAGCATTTT.

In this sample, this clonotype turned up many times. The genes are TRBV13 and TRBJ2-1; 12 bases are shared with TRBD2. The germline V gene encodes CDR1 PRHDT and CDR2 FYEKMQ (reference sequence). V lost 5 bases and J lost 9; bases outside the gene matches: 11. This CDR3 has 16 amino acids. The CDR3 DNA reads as TGTGCCAGCAGCCCCGGGACTAGCGGGCCCGGGGGTGAGCAGTTCTTC. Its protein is CASSPGTSGPGGEQFF.

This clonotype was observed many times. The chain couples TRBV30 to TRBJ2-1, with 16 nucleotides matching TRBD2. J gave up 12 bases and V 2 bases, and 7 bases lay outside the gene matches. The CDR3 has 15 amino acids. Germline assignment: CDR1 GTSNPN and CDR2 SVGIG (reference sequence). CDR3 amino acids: CAWSHGTSGRGGQFF. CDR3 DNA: TGTGCCTGGAGTCATGGGACTAGCGGGAGGGGGGGGCAGTTCTTC.

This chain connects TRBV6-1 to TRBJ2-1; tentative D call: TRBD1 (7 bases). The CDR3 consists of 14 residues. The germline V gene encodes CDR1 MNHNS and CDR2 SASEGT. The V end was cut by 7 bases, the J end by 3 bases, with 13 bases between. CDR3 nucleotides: TGTGCCAGCACCGACCAGGGGGGCTACAATGAGCAGTTCTTC. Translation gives CASTDQGGYNEQFF.

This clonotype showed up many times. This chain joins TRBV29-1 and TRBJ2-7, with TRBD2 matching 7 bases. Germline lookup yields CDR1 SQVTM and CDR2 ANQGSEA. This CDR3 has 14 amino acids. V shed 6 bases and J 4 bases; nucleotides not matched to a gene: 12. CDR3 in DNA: TGCAGCGTGCGCTGGGGCGGGAGCTTTTACGAGCAGTACTTC. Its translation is CSVRWGGSFYEQYF.

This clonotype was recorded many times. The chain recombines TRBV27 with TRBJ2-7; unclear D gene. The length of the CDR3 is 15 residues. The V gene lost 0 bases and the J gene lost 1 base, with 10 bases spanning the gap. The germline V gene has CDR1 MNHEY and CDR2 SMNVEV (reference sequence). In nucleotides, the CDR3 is TGTGCCAGCAGTTTATCGAGAGGACCGTCCTACGAGCAGTACTTC. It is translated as CASSLSRGPSYEQYF.

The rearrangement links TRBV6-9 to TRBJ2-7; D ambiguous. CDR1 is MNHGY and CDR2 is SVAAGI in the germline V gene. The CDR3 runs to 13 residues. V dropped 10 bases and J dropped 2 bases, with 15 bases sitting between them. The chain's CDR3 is CATNRNDPYEQYF. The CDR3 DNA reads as TGTGCCACTAACCGGAACGACCCCTACGAGCAGTACTTC.

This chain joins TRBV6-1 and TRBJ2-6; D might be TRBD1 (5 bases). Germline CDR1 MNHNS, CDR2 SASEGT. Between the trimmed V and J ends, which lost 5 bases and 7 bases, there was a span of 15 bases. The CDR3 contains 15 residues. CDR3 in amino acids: CASSNLQTVANVLTF. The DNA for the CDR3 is TGTGCCAGCAGTAACCTACAGACAGTAGCCAACGTCCTGACTTTC.

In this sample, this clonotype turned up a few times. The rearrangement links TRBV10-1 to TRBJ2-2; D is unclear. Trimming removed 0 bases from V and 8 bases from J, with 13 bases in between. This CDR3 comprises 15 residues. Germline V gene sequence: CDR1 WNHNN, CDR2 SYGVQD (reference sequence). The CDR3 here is CASSESAYARGELFF. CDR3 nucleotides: TGCGCCAGCAGTGAGTCTGCTTACGCCAGAGGGGAGCTGTTTTTT.